The 14 T cell receptor beta chains below come from one sample, sequenced in a study of cytomegalovirus exposure and HLA in healthy donors (TCRdb year 2017). The library was made by the immunoSEQ multiplex PCR assay. For the multiplex PCR, a mixture combining 60 forward primers for TCR Vbeta segments and 13 reverse primers for TCR Jbeta segments was used. TCRdb holds this immuneACCESS table with in-frame rearrangements only. Some clones are missing; in checked studies, unresolved V genes explain under half, and the rest has no known cause. Here the sample has approximately 150,000 clones; about 75% occur a single time. The top ten clones comprise approximately 4.6% of the sample. Sample: PBMCs. The source is a man aged 18 to 35 in good health and CMV-seropositive.

V is TRBV5-8 and J is TRBJ1-1, with D perhaps matching TRBD1 (5 bases). CDR3 size: 18 residues. Germline V gives CDR1 SGHTS, CDR2 YDEGEE. Trimming shortened V by 1 base and J by 0 bases, and 19 bases separated the two germline ends. The CDR3 loop is CASSLRRGSIIMNTEAFF. Written as DNA, the CDR3 is TGTGCCAGCAGCTTGAGGAGGGGATCGATCATCATGAACACTGAAGCTTTCTTT.

There are a few counts of this clone. This rearrangement joins TRBV15 to TRBJ2-5; 12 positions match TRBD2. The CDR3 covers 17 residues. CDR1 LNHNV and CDR2 YYDKDF come from the germline V gene (reference sequence). V was clipped by 0 bases and J by 7 bases; unmatched bases: 9. CDR3 DNA sequence: TGTGCCACCAGCAGAGATCGCGAACTAGCGGGGGGAAGGACCCAGTACTTC. Encoded protein: CATSRDRELAGGRTQYF.

Written as DNA, the CDR3 is TGTGCCAGCAGCCCCGGGACTGCTGGAAACACCATATATTTT. Translating it yields CASSPGTAGNTIYF. The genes are TRBV7-8 and TRBJ1-3; weak D call: TRBD1 (5 bases). The CDR3 contains 14 residues. V lost 5 bases and J lost 2, with 10 bases in between. The germline gives CDR1 SGHVS, CDR2 FQNEAQ.

V usage is TRBV19 and J usage is TRBJ1-2; TRBD1 aligns across 9 bases. V gave up 5 bases and J gave up 2 bases; unmatched junction bases: 6. This CDR3 region has 15 residues. Germline CDR1 is LNHDA and CDR2 is SQIVND (reference sequence). The CDR3 DNA follows: TGTGCCAGTAGTGTCGGCGGACAGGGGAACTATGGCTACACCTTC. Its protein is CASSVGGQGNYGYTF.

This clone appeared once. CDR3 sequence reads: CASSMTGDKKTQYF. CDR3 coding DNA: TGTGCCAGTAGTATGACAGGGGACAAGAAGACCCAGTACTTC. This chain connects TRBV19 to TRBJ2-5, with TRBD1 identical over 8 bases. The length of the CDR3 is 14 residues. V was pared by 3 bases and J by 6 bases, with 6 bases of the junction left unmatched. Germline assignment: CDR1 LNHDA and CDR2 SQIVND (reference sequence). The full variable domain, rest sourced from reference TRBV19 and TRBJ2-5, is DGGITQSPKYLFRKEGQNVTLSCEQNLNHDAMYWYRQDPGQGLRLIYYSQIVNDFQKGDIAEGYSVSREKKESFPLTVTSAQKNPTAFYLCASSMTGDKKTQYFGPGTRLLVL.

The chain is built from TRBV7-6 and TRBJ2-2, with D unresolved. The CDR3 has 18 residues. Deletions cut 1 base from V and 0 bases from J, with 15 bases between. Per germline, CDR1 SGHVS and CDR2 FNYEAQ. This CDR3 reads CASSLGARITTNTGELFF. CDR3 DNA: TGTGCCAGCAGCTTAGGGGCCAGGATAACCACGAACACCGGGGAGCTGTTTTTT.

The chain joins TRBV25-1 to TRBJ1-3, with D uncertain. This CDR3 has 13 residues. Germline CDR1 MGHDK, CDR2 SYGVNS. The V end lost 6 bases, the J end lost 2 bases, and 8 bases lay between the germline ends. CDR3 in amino acids: CASRENAGNTIYF. The CDR3 region has the DNA TGTGCCAGCAGGGAGAATGCTGGAAACACCATATATTTT.

This sequence joins TRBV28 and TRBJ1-1, with unresolved D. Germline V gene lookup returns CDR1 MDHEN and CDR2 SYDVKM. Trimming shortened V by 7 bases and J by 3 bases, and 12 bases separated the two germline ends. CDR3 size: 13 residues. The CDR3 sequence: CASMGWRDTEAFF. The CDR3 DNA sequence: TGTGCCAGCATGGGCTGGAGGGACACTGAAGCTTTCTTT. The full variable domain, rest sourced from reference TRBV28 and TRBJ1-1, is DVKVTQSSRYLVKRTGEKVFLECVQDMDHENMFWYRQDPGLGLRLIYFSYDVKMKEKGDIPEGYSVSREKKERFSLILESASTNQTSMYLCASMGWRDTEAFFGQGTRLTVV.

This rearrangement joins TRBV28 to TRBJ2-4; possible D gene TRBD2, 6 bases. CDR3 length: 15 residues. Germline CDR1 and CDR2: MDHEN and SYDVKM. Trimming shortened V by 6 bases and J by 8 bases, and 20 bases separated the two germline ends. The CDR3 DNA is TGTGCCAGCAGCCTGCTATCCGGGGGAGTGTACATTCAGTACTTC. Protein sequence: CASSLLSGGVYIQYF. Using reference TRBV28 and TRBJ2-4 for the parts outside the CDR3, the full variable domain is DVKVTQSSRYLVKRTGEKVFLECVQDMDHENMFWYRQDPGLGLRLIYFSYDVKMKEKGDIPEGYSVSREKKERFSLILESASTNQTSMYLCASSLLSGGVYIQYFGAGTRLSVL.

This chain connects TRBV7-2 to TRBJ1-5; 7 bases map to TRBD1. This CDR3 has 13 amino acids. The V and J ends lost 3 bases and 5 bases, in that order; junction bases with no gene match: 1. Germline V CDR1 and CDR2: SGHTA, FQGNSA. DNA of the CDR3: TGTGCCAGCAGCTTCCAGGGGGATCAGCCCCAGCATTTT. Protein: CASSFQGDQPQHF.

CDR3 amino acids: CASSSGTGGEETQYF. The CDR3 DNA sequence: TGTGCCAGCAGCTCCGGGACAGGGGGCGAAGAGACCCAGTACTTC. This chain connects TRBV7-9 to TRBJ2-5; 12 bases map to TRBD1. Germline V gives CDR1 SEHNR, CDR2 FQNEAQ (reference sequence). This CDR3 has 15 amino acids. The junction had 3 bases not matched to a gene; V was cut back by 4 bases and J by 3 bases.

This sequence joins TRBV5-4 and TRBJ1-1; 8 bases map to TRBD1. The germline gives CDR1 SGHNT, CDR2 YYREEE (reference sequence). V gave up 2 bases and J gave up 1 base; unmatched junction bases: 1. The length of the CDR3 is 14 residues. The CDR3 here is CASSFGQGNTEAFF. CDR3 bases: TGTGCCAGCAGCTTCGGACAGGGGAACACTGAAGCTTTCTTT.

The chain carries TRBV25-1 and TRBJ1-1; weak D call: TRBD1 (6 bases). From germline, CDR1 is MGHDK and CDR2 SYGVNS. The V and J ends lost 7 bases and 1 base respectively, with 13 bases between them. The CDR3 length is 14 residues. The CDR3 coding sequence is TGTGCCAGCACCGAGACAGGCGGGAACACTGAAGCTTTCTTT. This sequence encodes CASTETGGNTEAFF.

This clone was seen a few times. This chain links TRBV6-6 with TRBJ1-4; no reliable D call. Germline V CDR1 and CDR2: MNHNY, SVGAGI (reference sequence). This CDR3 region has 16 residues. With 8 bases removed from V and 0 bases from J, the gap between germline ends came to 16 bases. CDR3: CASCPKGGATNEKLFF. The CDR3 DNA reads TGTGCCAGCTGCCCCAAGGGCGGGGCAACTAATGAAAAACTGTTTTTT.